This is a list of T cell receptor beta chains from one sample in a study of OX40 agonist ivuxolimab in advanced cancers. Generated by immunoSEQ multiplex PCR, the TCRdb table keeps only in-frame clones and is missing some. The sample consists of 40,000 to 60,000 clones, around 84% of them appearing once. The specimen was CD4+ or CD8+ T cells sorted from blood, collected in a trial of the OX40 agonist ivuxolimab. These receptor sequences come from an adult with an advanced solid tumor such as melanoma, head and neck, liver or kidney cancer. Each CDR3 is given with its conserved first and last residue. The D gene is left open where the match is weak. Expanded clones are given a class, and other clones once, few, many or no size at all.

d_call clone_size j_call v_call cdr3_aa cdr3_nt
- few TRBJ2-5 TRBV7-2 CASSVAPLQETQYF TGTGCCAGCAGCGTAGCTCCCCTCCAAGAGACCCAGTACTTC
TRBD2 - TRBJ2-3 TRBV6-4 CASSDSTSGRDTQYF TGTGCCAGCAGTGACTCGACTAGCGGGAGGGATACGCAGTATTTT
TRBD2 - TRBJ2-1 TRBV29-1 CSVVGREGQFF TGCAGCGTTGTTGGCCGGGAGGGGCAGTTCTTC
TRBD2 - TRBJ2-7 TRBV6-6 CASRTSGKFYEQYF TGTGCCAGCAGAACTAGCGGAAAGTTCTACGAGCAGTACTTC
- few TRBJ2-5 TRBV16 CASSQSNTQETQYF TGTGCCAGCAGCCAATCCAACACCCAAGAGACCCAGTACTTC
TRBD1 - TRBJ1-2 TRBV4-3 CASSQFDRGNYGYTF TGCGCCAGCAGCCAATTCGACAGGGGTAACTATGGCTACACCTTC
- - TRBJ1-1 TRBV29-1 CSTNTGLTEAFF TGCAGCACAAATACGGGCCTCACTGAAGCTTTCTTT
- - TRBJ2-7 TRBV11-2 CASSFSLYEQYF TGTGCCAGCAGCTTTAGTCTCTACGAGCAGTACTTC
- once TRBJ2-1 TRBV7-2 CASTEGKRYEQFF TGTGCCAGCACCGAGGGTAAAAGGTATGAGCAGTTCTTC
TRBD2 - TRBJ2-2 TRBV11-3 CASSRGLAGNTGELFF TGTGCCAGCAGCCGAGGACTAGCGGGAAACACCGGGGAGCTGTTTTTT
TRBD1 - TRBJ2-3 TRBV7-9 CASRRNRGTDTDTQYF TGTGCCAGCAGACGAAACAGGGGTACAGACACAGATACGCAGTATTTT
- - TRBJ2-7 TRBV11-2 CASSFLGYEQYF TGTGCCAGCAGCTTTCTAGGCTACGAGCAGTACTTC
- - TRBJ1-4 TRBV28 CASSFGSATNEKLFF TGTGCCAGCAGTTTCGGGTCGGCAACTAATGAAAAACTGTTTTTT
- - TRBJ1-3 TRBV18 CASSPQGGKNTIYF TGTGCCAGCTCACCACAAGGTGGTAAAAACACCATATATTTT
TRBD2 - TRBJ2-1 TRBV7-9 CASSPPFRMSGSRNEQFF TGTGCCAGCAGCCCGCCGTTTCGGATGAGCGGGAGTAGAAATGAGCAGTTCTTC
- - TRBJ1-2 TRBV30 CAWSVQGPNYGYTF TGTGCCTGGAGTGTACAGGGACCGAACTATGGCTACACCTTC
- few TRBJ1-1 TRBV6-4 CASSVDSNTEAFF TGTGCCAGCAGCGTTGACAGTAACACTGAAGCTTTCTTT
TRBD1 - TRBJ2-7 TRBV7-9 CASSLDQLATGEFEQYF TGTGCCAGCAGCTTAGATCAGTTGGCGACAGGGGAGTTCGAGCAGTACTTC
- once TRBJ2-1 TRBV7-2 CASSREAEQFF TGTGCCAGCAGCCGAGAGGCTGAGCAGTTCTTC
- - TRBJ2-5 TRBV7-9 CASSFDTLEETQYF TGTGCCAGCAGCTTCGATACACTGGAGGAGACCCAGTACTTC
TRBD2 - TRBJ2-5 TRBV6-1 CASSDPGLAGVMEAQYF TGTGCCAGCAGTGACCCGGGACTAGCGGGAGTGATGGAGGCCCAGTACTTC
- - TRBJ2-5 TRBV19 CASSSISLGTQYF TGTGCCAGTAGTAGTATTAGTTTAGGGACCCAGTACTTC
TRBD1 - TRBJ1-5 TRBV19 CASSLDRDGFQPQHF TGTGCCAGTAGTTTGGACAGGGATGGCTTTCAGCCCCAGCATTTT
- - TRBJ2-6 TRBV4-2 CASGKRALADGTAGANVLTF TGTGCCAGTGGGAAGAGGGCCCTGGCGGATGGGACGGCCGGGGCCAACGTCCTGACTTTC
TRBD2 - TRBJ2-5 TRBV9 CASSEGTISGETQYF TGTGCCAGCAGCGAGGGGACTATTAGCGGGGAGACCCAGTACTTC
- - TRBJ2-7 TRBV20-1 CSAVTGYEQYF TGCAGTGCTGTAACAGGGTACGAGCAGTACTTC
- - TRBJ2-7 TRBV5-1 CASNEGGGEQYF TGCGCCAGCAACGAGGGAGGCGGCGAGCAGTACTTC
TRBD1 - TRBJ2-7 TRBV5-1 CASSSGTGVYEQYF TGTGCCAGCAGCTCCGGGACAGGAGTATACGAGCAGTACTTC
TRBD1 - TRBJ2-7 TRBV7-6 CASSLAGTGEYEQYF TGTGCCAGCAGCTTAGCGGGGACAGGGGAATACGAGCAGTACTTC
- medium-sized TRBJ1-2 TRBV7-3 CASSLTPVIGKVGYTF TGTGCCAGCAGCTTAACCCCCGTAATCGGGAAAGTGGGCTACACCTTC
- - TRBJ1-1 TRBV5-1 CASSLNTEAFF TGCGCCAGCAGCTTGAACACTGAAGCTTTCTTT
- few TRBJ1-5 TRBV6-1 CASSESRGSPQHF TGTGCCAGCAGTGAGTCTAGGGGATCGCCCCAGCATTTT
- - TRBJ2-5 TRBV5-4 CASSPDVLGTQYF TGTGCCAGCAGCCCCGACGTTCTCGGGACCCAGTACTTC
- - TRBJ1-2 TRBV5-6 CASSHTVPYGYTF TGTGCCAGCAGCCACACAGTTCCCTATGGCTACACCTTC
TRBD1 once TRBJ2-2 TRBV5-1 CASSLLGQGVTGELFF TGCGCCAGCAGCTTGTTAGGGCAGGGGGTCACCGGGGAGCTGTTTTTT
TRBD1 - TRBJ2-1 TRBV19 CASSQGQGANIF TGTGCCAGTAGTCAAGGACAGGGGGCGAATATCTTC
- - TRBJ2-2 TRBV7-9 CASSRLLGYTGELFF TGTGCCAGCAGCCGCCTTTTAGGTTACACCGGGGAGCTGTTTTTT
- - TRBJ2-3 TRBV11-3 CASSLDRATDTQYF TGTGCCAGCAGCTTAGACCGGGCCACAGATACGCAGTATTTT
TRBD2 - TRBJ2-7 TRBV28 CASSFQSGSVAKEQYF TGTGCCAGCAGCTTCCAAAGCGGGAGTGTAGCTAAGGAGCAGTACTTC
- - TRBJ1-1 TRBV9 CASSVGGSGKAFF TGTGCCAGCAGCGTAGGAGGTTCGGGTAAAGCTTTCTTT
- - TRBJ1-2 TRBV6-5 CASSLDRTYYGYTF TGTGCCAGCAGTTTAGACAGGACATACTATGGCTACACCTTC
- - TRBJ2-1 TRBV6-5 CASRKQGTNEQFF TGTGCCAGCAGGAAACAGGGAACCAATGAGCAGTTCTTC
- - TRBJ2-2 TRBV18 CASSPALGTGELFF TGTGCCAGCTCCCCAGCCCTGGGGACCGGGGAGCTGTTTTTT
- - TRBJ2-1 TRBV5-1 CASSSTPNGEQFF TGCGCCAGCAGCTCCACTCCTAACGGTGAGCAGTTCTTC
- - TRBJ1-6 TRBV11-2 CASSLVAGVLFPLHF TGTGCCAGCAGCTTAGTGGCAGGGGTTCTGTTTCCCCTCCACTTT
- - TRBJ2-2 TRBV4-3 CASSPLGGDTGELFF TGCGCCAGCAGCCCGCTTGGGGGAGACACCGGGGAGCTGTTTTTT
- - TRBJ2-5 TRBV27 CASSFSLQETQYF TGTGCCAGCAGTTTTAGCCTCCAAGAGACCCAGTACTTC
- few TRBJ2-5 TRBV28 CASSLSGYAETQYF TGTGCCAGCAGTTTATCAGGGTATGCAGAGACCCAGTACTTC